In this sample, the clone carrying this T cell receptor beta chain turned up once. What it binds is unknown. The ends were cut back, 0 bases at V and 0 bases at J, with 6 bases in the middle. CDR3 length equals 15 residues. The germline V gene has CDR1 LNHNV and CDR2 YYDKDF (reference sequence). The sample originates from a study of CD8 T cells in Susac syndrome. Study results and limitations: The authors acknowledged that the study's TCR sequencing and HLA analysis involved relatively few individuals.

Random hexamers primed reverse transcription of about 0.45 to 1 ug RNA. A multiplex approach, immunoSEQ multiplex PCR, amplified TCR beta CDR3 across 54 Vbeta and 13 Jbeta. TCRdb itself ran the immunoSEQ multiplex PCR reads through MiXCR, one entry per CDR3 protein. Of some 150,000 distinct CDR3 sequences in the sample, approximately 94% were seen once. Matching for age and sex applied to the controls, who were healthy donors. In contrast to the negatively isolated CD8+ and CD4+ T cells, TEMRA cells were FACS-enriched. The sample consisted of CD4+ T cells from PBMCs. This clonotype was sampled from a human donor in good health. V and J are TRBV15 and TRBJ1-3; D unclear. The CDR3 DNA is TGTGCCACCAGCAGAGATCACGGCTCTGGAAACACCATATATTTT. It codes for CATSRDHGSGNTIYF. Full variable domain (remainder filled in from reference TRBV15 and TRBJ1-3): DAMVIQNPRYQVTQFGKPVTLSCSQTLNHNVMYWYQQKSSQAPKLLFHYYDKDFNNEADTPDNFQSRRPNTSFCFLDIRSPGLGDTAMYLCATSRDHGSGNTIYFGEGSWLTVV.